These T cell receptor beta chains were read from a single sample in a study of blood T cell repertoires in COVID-19. Clones were read by immunoSEQ multiplex PCR, and TCRdb kept only the in-frame ones, dropping some. Of about 180,000 clones listed, about 85% were seen once; the top ten hold roughly 6.2%. Source material: PBMCs or T cells enriched from blood (not recorded which). The receptors were sampled from a man between 40 and 49 years old who had recovered from COVID-19. CDR3s include the opening cysteine and the closing phenylalanine or tryptophan. D genes are given only for firm matches. The listing skips clone size in some rows; elsewhere it reads once, few, many or a size class.

TRBJ2-1,TRBD1,once,TRBV30,CAWSGHSRGSYNEQFF,TGTGCCTGGAGTGGCCATAGCAGGGGGTCCTACAATGAGCAGTTCTTC
TRBJ1-1,NA,NA,TRBV18,CASSPSGTEAFF,TGTGCCAGCTCACCCTCCGGCACTGAAGCTTTCTTT
TRBJ2-7,TRBD2,NA,TRBV18,CASYDPGLGAYEQYF,TGTGCCAGCTATGACCCGGGACTAGGTGCCTACGAGCAGTACTTC
TRBJ2-3,TRBD1,NA,TRBV12-5,CAGQGSRETQYF,TGTGCCGGACAGGGGTCAAGAGAAACGCAGTATTTT
TRBJ2-3,NA,NA,TRBV29-1,CSVDLARDTQYF,TGCAGCGTTGACCTAGCGAGAGATACGCAGTATTTT
TRBJ1-5,NA,NA,TRBV30,CAWSAEGSQPQHF,TGTGCCTGGAGTGCTGAGGGAAGTCAGCCCCAGCATTTT
TRBJ1-6,NA,NA,TRBV5-1,CASSLTRRTGNSSYNSPLHF,TGCGCCAGCAGCCTAACCCGCCGAACAGGGAATAGCTCCTATAATTCACCCCTCCACTTT
TRBJ1-2,TRBD1,NA,TRBV27,CASRLTGGSYTF,TGTGCCAGCAGGCTGACAGGGGGGAGCTACACCTTC
TRBJ2-4,TRBD2,NA,TRBV19,CASNSRSGGNDIQYF,TGTGCCAGTAACTCTAGGTCGGGAGGGAACGACATTCAGTACTTC
TRBJ1-2,TRBD1,NA,TRBV10-3,CAISARTGEDGYTF,TGTGCCATCAGTGCCAGGACAGGGGAGGATGGCTACACCTTC
TRBJ1-6,NA,NA,TRBV14,CASGSSYNSPLHF,TGTGCCAGCGGCAGCTCCTATAATTCACCCCTCCACTTT
TRBJ2-1,NA,once,TRBV11-2,CASSWVGVGNEQFF,TGTGCCAGCAGTTGGGTAGGGGTGGGGAATGAGCAGTTCTTC
TRBJ1-5,NA,NA,TRBV10-3,CAISESRGANQPQHF,TGTGCCATCAGTGAGTCCAGGGGCGCAAATCAGCCCCAGCATTTT
TRBJ1-1,TRBD1,NA,TRBV6-7,CANHDRGRRNREAFF,TGTGCCAACCACGACAGGGGCCGTAGGAACCGCGAAGCTTTCTTT
TRBJ1-1,NA,few,TRBV2,CASSGPGTEAFF,TGTGCCAGCAGTGGACCAGGCACTGAAGCTTTCTTT
TRBJ2-5,TRBD2,NA,TRBV6-5,CASVRLAGNQETQYF,TGTGCCAGTGTAAGACTAGCGGGAAACCAAGAGACCCAGTACTTC
TRBJ2-4,NA,NA,TRBV10-1,CASSEGGDKNIQYF,TGCGCCAGCAGTGAAGGGGGTGACAAAAACATTCAGTACTTC
TRBJ1-4,TRBD1,NA,TRBV12-3/TRBV12-4,CASSLLPTGMFF,TGTGCCAGCAGCCTCCTCCCGACAGGGATGTTTTTT
TRBJ2-2,NA,NA,TRBV9,CASSEHRKTGELFF,TGTGCCAGCAGCGAGCACAGGAAAACCGGGGAGCTGTTTTTT
TRBJ2-6,NA,many,TRBV6-2/TRBV6-3,CASSPLTSSSGANVLTF,TGTGCCAGCAGCCCTCTGACTTCGAGCTCTGGGGCCAACGTCCTGACTTTC
TRBJ1-5,NA,NA,TRBV3-1/TRBV3-2,CASSVEGNQPQHF,TGTGCCAGCAGCGTCGAGGGAAACCAGCCCCAGCATTTT
TRBJ1-6,NA,NA,TRBV6-5,CASSWGSRESPLHF,TGTGCCAGCAGTTGGGGCTCCAGAGAATCACCCCTCCACTTT
TRBJ2-3,NA,NA,TRBV24-1,CATSDRDREDTQYF,TGTGCCACCAGTGACAGGGATAGGGAAGATACGCAGTATTTT
TRBJ2-3,NA,NA,TRBV2,CAGATDTQYF,TGTGCCGGGGCGACAGATACGCAGTATTTT
TRBJ2-7,TRBD2,NA,TRBV3-1/TRBV3-2,CASSQDIAGLGSEQYF,TGTGCCAGCAGCCAAGATATAGCGGGGCTGGGCAGCGAGCAGTACTTC
TRBJ1-1,NA,NA,TRBV2,CASSVYKNTEAFF,TGTGCCAGCAGTGTCTATAAGAACACTGAAGCTTTCTTT
TRBJ1-1,NA,NA,TRBV11-3,CASSLDQNTEAFF,TGTGCCAGCAGCTTAGATCAGAACACTGAAGCTTTCTTT
TRBJ1-1,NA,NA,TRBV28,CASSWVRGLNTEAFF,TGTGCCAGCAGTTGGGTCAGGGGCTTGAACACTGAAGCTTTCTTT
TRBJ1-2,NA,NA,TRBV6-5,CASSRGTPQGYTF,TGTGCCAGCAGCCGCGGGACCCCCCAAGGCTACACCTTC
TRBJ2-3,TRBD1,NA,TRBV27,CASRRGPSTDTQYF,TGTGCCAGCAGAAGGGGGCCCAGCACAGATACGCAGTATTTT
TRBJ1-2,TRBD1,NA,TRBV19,CASSIPPGGGDGYTF,TGTGCCAGTAGTATACCCCCAGGGGGCGGCGATGGCTACACCTTC
TRBJ2-5,TRBD2,NA,TRBV9,CASSPSTSGRGTQYF,TGTGCCAGCAGCCCCTCGACTAGCGGGAGGGGGACCCAGTACTTC
TRBJ1-3,NA,NA,TRBV4-1,CASSQVLTGHGRTIYF,TGCGCCAGCAGCCAAGTTCTAACGGGACACGGCAGGACCATATATTTT
TRBJ1-3,NA,NA,TRBV28,CASTNPTSSGNTIYF,TGTGCCAGCACCAATCCTACGAGCTCTGGAAACACCATATATTTT
TRBJ1-5,TRBD1,NA,TRBV6-5,CASSYDRANQPQHF,TGTGCCAGCAGTTATGACAGGGCAAATCAGCCCCAGCATTTT
TRBJ1-4,TRBD1,few,TRBV7-9,CASSELQGARTNEKLFF,TGTGCCAGCAGCGAACTACAGGGGGCTCGAACTAATGAAAAACTGTTTTTT
TRBJ1-2,NA,NA,TRBV5-3,CARSWGLGAIYGYTF,TGTGCCAGAAGCTGGGGCCTGGGGGCGATCTATGGCTACACCTTC
TRBJ2-2,NA,NA,TRBV19,CASSMVWGRAGGELFF,TGTGCCAGTAGTATGGTTTGGGGCAGGGCAGGCGGGGAGCTGTTTTTT
TRBJ1-1,NA,NA,TRBV5-6,CASSLSAGEAFF,TGTGCCAGCAGCTTGTCCGCGGGCGAAGCTTTCTTT
TRBJ1-6,NA,NA,TRBV30,CAWSVRDPGLDNSPLHF,TGTGCCTGGAGTGTACGGGATCCGGGACTCGATAATTCACCCCTCCACTTT
TRBJ1-1,NA,NA,TRBV11-2,CASSSSPNTEAFF,TGTGCCAGCAGCTCCTCCCCGAACACTGAAGCTTTCTTT
TRBJ2-7,NA,NA,TRBV5-1,CASSLTGPPGDEQYF,TGCGCCAGCAGCTTAACAGGGCCTCCAGGGGACGAGCAGTACTTC
TRBJ2-3,NA,NA,TRBV6-5,CASRQGDTQYF,TGTGCCAGCAGACAGGGCGATACGCAGTATTTT
TRBJ2-7,TRBD1,NA,TRBV11-2,CASSPGTGWYEQYF,TGTGCCAGCAGCCCCGGGACAGGGTGGTACGAGCAGTACTTC
TRBJ2-2,TRBD1,few,TRBV6-6,CASTRDSTGELFF,TGTGCCAGCACCCGGGACAGCACCGGGGAGCTGTTTTTT
TRBJ1-1,NA,NA,TRBV3-1/TRBV3-2,CATEGGNTEAFF,TGTGCCACGGAAGGGGGGAACACTGAAGCTTTCTTT
TRBJ2-5,TRBD1,few,TRBV7-2,CASSSTGTGGQTQYF,TGTGCCAGCAGCTCCACCGGGACAGGGGGACAGACCCAGTACTTC
TRBJ2-2,NA,NA,TRBV5-1,CASSLTPHTANTGELFF,TGCGCCAGCAGCTTGACGCCCCACACCGCGAACACCGGGGAGCTGTTTTTT
TRBJ1-5,TRBD1,NA,TRBV20-1,CSALKTGVQHF,TGCAGTGCTTTAAAGACAGGGGTCCAGCATTTT
TRBJ1-1,NA,once,TRBV11-3,CASSLLTANTEAFF,TGTGCCAGCAGCCTACTCACCGCGAACACTGAAGCTTTCTTT
TRBJ1-5,NA,NA,TRBV12-3/TRBV12-4,CASSPYPYQPQHF,TGTGCCAGCAGCCCCTATCCTTATCAGCCCCAGCATTTT
TRBJ2-1,NA,NA,TRBV5-4,CASSFDSLREQFF,TGTGCCAGCAGCTTCGACTCCCTAAGAGAGCAGTTCTTC
TRBJ1-3,NA,few,TRBV7-9,CASRDRTSSGNTIYF,TGTGCCAGCAGAGACAGGACGAGCTCTGGAAACACCATATATTTT
TRBJ1-5,TRBD1,NA,TRBV19,CASTDRGGFAQHF,TGTGCCAGTACAGACAGGGGGGGATTTGCCCAGCATTTT
TRBJ2-3,TRBD1,NA,TRBV13,CASSYWGQSGYTQYF,TGTGCCAGCAGCTATTGGGGACAGTCCGGTTATACGCAGTATTTT
TRBJ1-2,TRBD1,NA,TRBV28,CATHRGGGYTF,TGTGCCACCCACAGGGGCGGGGGCTACACCTTC
TRBJ1-5,TRBD1,NA,TRBV7-6,CASSPTGGNQPQHF,TGTGCCAGCAGCCCGACAGGGGGCAATCAGCCCCAGCATTTT
TRBJ1-5,NA,NA,TRBV28,CASSPPGTATGQPQHF,TGTGCCAGCAGTCCCCCGGGAACCGCGACTGGTCAGCCCCAGCATTTT